This passage covers 18 T cell receptor beta chains from one sample sequenced in a study of vaccination effects on CD4 cells after COVID-19. Clones were sequenced by immunoSEQ multiplex PCR, and TCRdb holds only the in-frame ones, with some missing. The table shows about 28,000 clones, with less than 85% occurring only once. No antigen has been assigned to these receptors. Sequencing in the ViraFEST assay came after antigen-specific CD4+ T cells had been expanded with viral peptide pools, which were used to stimulate PBMC. Isolating CD4+ T cells followed approximately nine days of culture. As their vaccination, participants received two doses of either BNT162b2 or mRNA-1273. The sequencing used CD4+ T cells from PBMCs cultured with HCoV-NL63 spike peptides, collected after COVID-19 vaccination. The receptors come from a human donor who received a COVID-19 vaccine.

A few counts support this clone. V usage is TRBV3-1 (or the pseudogene TRBV3-2) and J usage is TRBJ2-1; D not resolved. CDR1 and CDR2 (germline): LGHDT, YNNKEL (reference sequence). The CDR3 totals 12 residues. V gave up 1 base and J gave up 4 bases, with 2 bases separating them. DNA of the CDR3: TGTGCCAGCAGCCAAGGGTACAATGAGCAGTTCTTC. Residues: CASSQGYNEQFF.

The chain's CDR3 is CASSSSGGITDTQYF. The CDR3 nucleotides read TGCGCCAGCAGCTCTAGCGGGGGAATCACAGATACGCAGTATTTT. V gene TRBV5-1 combines with J gene TRBJ2-3, with 10 bases matching TRBD2. Germline-derived CDR1 and CDR2 are SGHRS and YFSETQ. Trimming cost V 3 bases and J 2 bases; bases outside gene matches: 3. This CDR3 comprises 15 residues.

V usage is TRBV5-5 and J usage is TRBJ1-4, with 10 bases lining up with TRBD1. Germline V gene lookup returns CDR1 SGHKS and CDR2 YYEKEE (reference sequence). With 0 bases clipped from V and 8 bases from J, the junction kept 10 bases outside the gene matches. The CDR3 has 17 amino acids. CDR3 DNA: TGTGCCAGCAGCTTGGTAGCCGGGACAGGGGATGGGGAAAAACTGTTTTTT. It translates to CASSLVAGTGDGEKLFF.

This chain connects TRBV21-1 to TRBJ1-4. TRBV21-1 is a known pseudogene. The CDR3 is 15 amino acids. The CDR3 loop is CASSLHSELNEKLFF. The CDR3 bases are TGTGCCAGCAGCCTCCACAGCGAACTTAATGAAAAACTGTTTTTT.

The chain carries TRBV19 and TRBJ1-1; 7 positions match TRBD1. CDR3 size: 15 residues. The junction had 8 bases not matched to a gene; V was cut back by 5 bases and J by 2 bases. CDR1 is LNHDA and CDR2 is SQIVND in the germline V gene (reference sequence). CDR3 sequence: CASSWAGQLNTEAFF. CDR3 DNA: TGTGCCAGTAGTTGGGCGGGACAGCTTAACACTGAAGCTTTCTTT.

This clone was seen once. V gene TRBV11-2 combines with J gene TRBJ2-4; D unclear. Germline V gives CDR1 SGHAT, CDR2 FQNNGV. CDR3 length: 12 amino acids. Trimming shortened V by 1 base and J by 15 bases, and 13 bases separated the two germline ends. The CDR3 protein is CASSLVSGSVYF. CDR3 DNA: TGTGCCAGCAGCTTAGTAAGTGGTTCTGTGTACTTC.

This CDR3 is CASSELRLENEQYF. CDR3 nucleotides: TGTGCCAGCAGTGAATTGCGCCTAGAGAACGAGCAGTACTTC. The chain carries TRBV6-1 and TRBJ2-7; D call uncertain. Looked up from germline, CDR1 is MNHNS and CDR2 is SASEGT. Deletions cut 2 bases from V and 5 bases from J, with 13 bases between. There are 14 residues in the CDR3.

The CDR3 here is CASSSQGRNTEAFF. CDR3 bases: TGTGCCAGCAGCAGTCAGGGGCGGAACACTGAAGCTTTCTTT. The gene calls are TRBV6-5 and TRBJ1-1; perhaps TRBD1 as D (6 bases). This CDR3 spans 14 amino acids. The V and J ends lost 6 bases and 1 base respectively, with 12 bases between them. Germline loops: CDR1 MNHEY, CDR2 SVGAGI.

The CDR3 loop is CASSLGLARTGGYEQYF. In DNA, the CDR3 is TGTGCCAGCAGTTTAGGACTAGCGCGAACTGGGGGCTACGAGCAGTACTTC. V usage is TRBV28 and J usage is TRBJ2-7; 9 nucleotides match TRBD2. Trimming removed 2 bases from V and 3 bases from J; junction bases left unmatched: 11. This CDR3 has 17 residues. Germline CDR1 reads MDHEN; CDR2 reads SYDVKM.

CDR3 residues: CASSLALAGVSTDTQYF. For the CDR3, the DNA is TGCGCCAGCAGCTTGGCACTAGCGGGGGTTAGCACAGATACGCAGTATTTT. This chain links TRBV5-1 with TRBJ2-3; 11 bases line up with TRBD2. The junction had 3 bases not matched to a gene; V was cut back by 0 bases and J by 0 bases. The CDR3 spans 17 residues. Germline CDR1 SGHRS, CDR2 YFSETQ.

This clone has a single count. The rearrangement links TRBV13 to TRBJ1-1; 8 bases are a match to TRBD1. This CDR3 is 14 amino acids long. V lost 4 bases and J lost 3; bases outside the gene matches: 4. CDR1 and CDR2 (germline): PRHDT, FYEKMQ (reference sequence). CDR3 sequence: CASSYNRGDTEAFF. For the CDR3, the DNA is TGTGCCAGCAGCTATAACAGGGGGGACACTGAAGCTTTCTTT.

The rearrangement joins TRBV3-1 (or the pseudogene TRBV3-2) to TRBJ2-1, with 7 bases fitting TRBD1. The CDR3 contains 15 residues. Unmatched junction bases numbered 9, after V lost 1 base and J lost 9 bases. Germline V gene data show CDR1 as LGHDT and CDR2 as YNNKEL (reference sequence). The chain's CDR3 is CASSQGDRVRSEQFF. DNA of the CDR3: TGTGCCAGCAGCCAAGGTGACAGGGTCCGATCTGAGCAGTTCTTC.

The chain links TRBV12-3 or TRBV12-4 to TRBJ2-2, with D hard to call. Trimming took off 2 bases at V and 6 bases at J, with 4 bases between the two ends. The CDR3 sequence is 12 residues long. The CDR3 DNA reads TGTGCCAGCAGTTTAACGTCCGGGGAGCTGTTTTTT. This gives the protein CASSLTSGELFF.

V gene TRBV21-1 combines with J gene TRBJ2-7. TRBV21-1 counts as a pseudogene. CDR3 length: 15 residues. In DNA form, the CDR3 reads TGTGCCAGCAAGCAGGATCATGGGGTGGTCTACGAGCAGTACTTC. Translated: CASKQDHGVVYEQYF.

The chain links TRBV6-5 to TRBJ2-3, with 11 positions matching TRBD1. The CDR3 runs to 15 residues. V was pared by 2 bases and J by 4 bases, with 2 bases of the junction left unmatched. The germline CDR1 and CDR2 sequences are MNHEY and SVGAGI. CDR3: CASSYGQGAADTQYF. Here the CDR3 DNA reads TGTGCCAGCAGTTACGGACAGGGGGCTGCAGATACGCAGTATTTT.

The chain combines TRBV19 with TRBJ2-7, with a weak D call TRBD2 (6 bases). V was clipped by 1 base and J by 6 bases, with 16 bases between them. The length of the CDR3 is 15 residues. CDR1 LNHDA and CDR2 SQIVND come from the germline V gene (reference sequence). The CDR3 region is CASSIGTTLAAEQYF. The CDR3 DNA reads as TGTGCCAGTAGTATAGGGACTACCCTAGCTGCCGAGCAGTACTTC.

The V gene is TRBV11-2, the J gene TRBJ1-2; no clear D gene. The CDR3 is made up of 13 amino acids. Germline CDR1 and CDR2: SGHAT and FQNNGV. V was cut by 3 bases and J by 1 base, with 6 bases left in between. In DNA form, the CDR3 reads TGTGCCAGCAGCTTTGGGGTTAACTATGGCTACACCTTC. Translation gives CASSFGVNYGYTF.

The genes are TRBV5-5 and TRBJ2-5; D gene unclear. CDR1 is SGHKS and CDR2 is YYEKEE in the germline V gene (reference sequence). Deletions cut 4 bases from V and 3 bases from J, with 7 bases between. The CDR3 contains 12 residues. The CDR3: CASSMVKETQYF. The CDR3, as DNA: TGTGCCAGCAGCATGGTTAAAGAGACCCAGTACTTC.